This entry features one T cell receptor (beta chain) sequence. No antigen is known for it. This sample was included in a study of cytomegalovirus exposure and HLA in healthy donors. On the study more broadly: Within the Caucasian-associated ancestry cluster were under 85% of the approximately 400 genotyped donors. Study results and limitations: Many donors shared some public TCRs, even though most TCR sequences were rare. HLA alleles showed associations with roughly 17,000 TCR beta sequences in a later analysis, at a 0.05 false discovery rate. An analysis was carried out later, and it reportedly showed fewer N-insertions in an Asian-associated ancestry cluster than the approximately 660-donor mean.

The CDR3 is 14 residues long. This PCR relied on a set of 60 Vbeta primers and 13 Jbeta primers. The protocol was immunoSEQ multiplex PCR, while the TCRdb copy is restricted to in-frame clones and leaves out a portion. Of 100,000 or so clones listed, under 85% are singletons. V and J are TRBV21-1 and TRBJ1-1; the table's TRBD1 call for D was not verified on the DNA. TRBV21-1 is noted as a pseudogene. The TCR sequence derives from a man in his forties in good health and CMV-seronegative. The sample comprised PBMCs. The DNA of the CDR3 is TGTGCCAGCAGGAGACAGTCCCTGAACACTGAAGCTTTCTTT. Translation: CASRRQSLNTEAFF.